This T cell receptor (beta chain) comes out of a study of T cell responses to AZD1222 COVID-19 vaccine. Turning to the study itself: Second-dose schedules of about 4 or about 12 weeks were combined. Whole-study findings and limits: Clonal diversity may have been underestimated, and the donors were mostly white British, with more females than males. Close to half of all spike-specific TCRs reportedly target regions of the variants that are unmutated. Once two AZD1222 doses were given, Spike-specific TCR breadth and depth went up.

Regarding this clone: Its specificity is unknown.

Repertoires were generated with immunoSEQ multiplex PCR, while TCRdb's copy carries only in-frame clones and drops some. Among 90,000 to 150,000 clones listed, 80% to 90% were seen once. The germline V gene has CDR1 LNHDA and CDR2 SQIVND (reference sequence). Trimming took off 6 bases at V and 2 bases at J, with 13 bases between the two ends. CDR3 length: 14 amino acids. The material sequenced was peripheral blood, taken on day 0 of AZD1222 vaccination. The clonotype was recovered from an adult in good health. The genes are TRBV19 and TRBJ2-5; D is unclear. CDR3 nucleotides: TGTGCCAGTAGCCGAGGACCCTTACAAGAGACCCAGTACTTC. Its translation is CASSRGPLQETQYF.